These 2 T cell receptor beta chains were all obtained from the same sample, sequenced in a study of prognosis after radiotherapy for stage I lung cancer (dated by TCRdb to the early 2020s). For sequencing, an Illumina HiSeq 3000 was employed. Two rounds of multiplex PCR were performed to amplify the TCR beta CDR3 region from genomic DNA. In the first round of PCR, primers specific to each TRBV and TRBJ gene were used, and the primer sequences are filed in Chinese patent CN105087789A. TCRdb reran the public reads through fastp at Q25 and MiXCR, keeping productive beta chains. All rows with the same CDR3 protein become a single entry with the most common DNA and genes. A total of about 19,000 distinct CDR3 sequences appear in this sample, roughly 30% of them only once. Roughly 22% of the sample rests with the top ten. The source material was PBMCs, sampled before or after stereotactic body radiation therapy (not recorded which). The receptor source for this set is a donor over 45 with non-small cell lung cancer.

Remarks on this clonotype: The conserved phenylalanine or tryptophan is not found at the CDR3 terminus, so this likely reflects a read error. This chain's CDR3 is CASSYSTSGRNEQYL. CDR3 DNA: TGTGCCAGTAGTTACTCGACTAGCGGGAGAAACGAGCAGTACTTA. This rearrangement joins TRBV6-6 to TRBJ2-7, with 12 bases matching TRBD2. This CDR3 region has 15 residues. Per the germline V gene, CDR1 is MNHNY and CDR2 is SVGAGI (reference sequence).

About this clonotype: A far larger clone lies a single base away; this is likely a read error. The chain's CDR3 is CASSPPELETQYF. The CDR3 DNA sequence: TGTGCCAGCAGCCCCCCTGAATTGGAGACCCAGTACTTC. V usage is TRBV7-9 and J usage is TRBJ2-4, with D uncertain. The J call is uncertain, as TRBJ2-5 better fits the DNA end. The CDR3 runs to 13 residues. Germline V gene lookup returns CDR1 SEHNR and CDR2 FQNEAQ (reference sequence).